Below, one T cell receptor (beta chain) is given with its context. The CDR3 is 19 amino acids. Germline values: CDR1 MGHRA, CDR2 YSYEKL. J gave up 2 bases and V 1 base, and 12 bases lay outside the gene matches. The record originates from a study of cytomegalovirus exposure and HLA in healthy donors. Repertoires were generated with immunoSEQ multiplex PCR, while TCRdb's copy carries only in-frame clones and drops some. The sample has about 240,000 clones; more than 75% are singletons. The approximately 120-subject validation cohort, separate from the approximately 640-subject first cohort, included the donors.

The gene calls are TRBV4-1 and TRBJ2-1, with 9 positions matching TRBD1. The source material was PBMCs. The sequence was obtained from a woman in her 30s in good health and CMV-seropositive. CDR3 amino acids: CASSQGAGTGNIAYNEQFF. The CDR3 DNA sequence: TGCGCCAGCAGCCAAGGGGCCGGGACAGGGAACATTGCCTACAATGAGCAGTTCTTC.